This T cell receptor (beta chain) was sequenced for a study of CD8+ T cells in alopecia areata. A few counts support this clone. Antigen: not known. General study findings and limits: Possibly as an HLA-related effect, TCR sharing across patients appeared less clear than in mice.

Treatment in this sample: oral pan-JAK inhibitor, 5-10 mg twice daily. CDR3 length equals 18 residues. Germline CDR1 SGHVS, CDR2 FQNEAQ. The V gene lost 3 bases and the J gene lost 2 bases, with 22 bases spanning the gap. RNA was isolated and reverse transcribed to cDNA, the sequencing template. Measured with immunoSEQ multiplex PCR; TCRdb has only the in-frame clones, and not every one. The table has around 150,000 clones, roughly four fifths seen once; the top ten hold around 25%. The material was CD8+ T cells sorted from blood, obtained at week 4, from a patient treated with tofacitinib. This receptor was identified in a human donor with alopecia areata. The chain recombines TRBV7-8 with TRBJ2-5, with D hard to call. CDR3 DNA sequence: TGTGCCAGCAGCTTTGACGGCCCGTCCGTTGCCCATCAAGAGACCCAGTACTTC. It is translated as CASSFDGPSVAHQETQYF.